This TCR beta chain was identified in a study of control samples from healthy donors and cancer patients (dated by TCRdb to about 2020). From its cysteine to its phenylalanine, the CDR3 spans 15 amino acids. Just the 45-base CDR3 DNA is kept, in frame starting at base 1. The germline V gene specifies KGHSH as CDR1 and LQKENI as CDR2. V loses 1 base of germline sequence and J loses 4 bases, and the interval between the two ends is 13 bases. Libraries were built with the immunoSEQ multiplex PCR assay. The immuneACCESS repertoire file appears here via TCRdb, limited to in-frame rearrangements. These files lack a portion of the clones; in checked studies, under half of the deficit traces to unresolved V genes, and the cause of the others is not known. The sample table shows over 150,000 clones, and approximately 94% are seen once. Of the sample, around 1.3% falls within the top ten clones. In the case of this clone: There is no known antigen for this receptor. No clone much larger than this one lies a single base away; base qualities are absent.

This clonotype was obtained from a woman aged 18-29 years in good health. The chain was built from TRBV18 and TRBJ1-2; the D gene is possibly TRBD1, with 5 bases matching. What was sequenced was blood. The CDR3 reads as follows: CASSPRLEGPYGYTF. The DNA reads TGTGCCAGCTCACCACGGCTGGAGGGACCCTATGGCTACACCTTC.